The 23 T cell receptor beta chains given below trace back to one sample, sequenced in a study of control samples from healthy donors and cancer patients. Produced via immunoSEQ multiplex PCR; TCRdb's table is partial and in-frame only. The repertoire holds 70,000 to 95,000 clones, with roughly nine tenths as singletons. The sample comprised blood. These receptors originate from a woman younger than 45 in good health.

V gene TRBV19 combines with J gene TRBJ2-3; no clear D gene. Germline V CDR1 and CDR2: LNHDA, SQIVND (reference sequence). The germline V and J ends were trimmed by 6 bases and 2 bases, with 18 bases remaining between them. CDR3 length: 16 residues. The CDR3 reads CASSNLAGSYTDTQYF. CDR3 sequence (DNA): TGTGCCAGTAGCAACCTCGCCGGCAGCTACACAGATACGCAGTATTTT. The whole variable domain, remainder taken from reference TRBV19 and TRBJ2-3, is DGGITQSPKYLFRKEGQNVTLSCEQNLNHDAMYWYRQDPGQGLRLIYYSQIVNDFQKGDIAEGYSVSREKKESFPLTVTSAQKNPTAFYLCASSNLAGSYTDTQYFGPGTRLTVL.

This chain uses TRBV7-9 with TRBJ2-3; D not certain. V lost 5 bases and J lost 0, with 12 bases in between. CDR3 size: 15 residues. Looked up from germline, CDR1 is SEHNR and CDR2 is FQNEAQ (reference sequence). CDR3 loop: CASSRGSPSTDTQYF. The CDR3 DNA reads TGTGCCAGCAGCCGTGGTTCCCCAAGCACAGATACGCAGTATTTT.

The chain couples TRBV4-1 to TRBJ2-2; 8 bases are a match to TRBD2. The CDR3 sequence is 21 residues long. Losses at the gene ends were 0 bases for V and 1 base for J; bases not matched to a gene: 16. The germline CDR1 and CDR2 sequences are MGHRA and YSYEKL. The CDR3 DNA sequence: TGCGCCAGCAGCCAAGATACGACGGGACTAGTAGTCGTCGTGAACACCGGGGAGCTGTTTTTT. It encodes CASSQDTTGLVVVVNTGELFF.

The rearrangement joins TRBV13 to TRBJ2-5; D is ambiguous. In germline, CDR1 is PRHDT, CDR2 FYEKMQ (reference sequence). The V end was cut by 0 bases, the J end by 1 base, with 9 bases between. The CDR3 runs to 15 residues. This chain's CDR3 is CASSLGAGSQETQYF. CDR3 in DNA: TGTGCCAGCAGCTTAGGGGCAGGCTCCCAAGAGACCCAGTACTTC.

The chain is built from TRBV5-4 and TRBJ2-7; 9 positions match TRBD2. This CDR3 has 15 residues. The V gene's germline CDR1 is SGHNT and CDR2 YYREEE (reference sequence). Trimming cost V 0 bases and J 4 bases; bases outside gene matches: 5. CDR3 amino acids: CASSLGAGGLYEQYF. In nucleotides, the CDR3 is TGTGCCAGCAGCTTGGGTGCGGGGGGGCTGTACGAGCAGTACTTC.

The chain is built from TRBV7-2 and TRBJ1-3, with D unclear. The CDR3 extends over 14 amino acids. Per the germline V gene, CDR1 is SGHTA and CDR2 is FQGNSA. V was cut by 5 bases and J by 9 bases, with 17 bases left in between. The CDR3 region has the DNA TGTGCCAGCAGCCTCAACCTCCAGATGGGCACCATATATTTT. As protein: CASSLNLQMGTIYF.

The chain is built from TRBV28 and TRBJ1-2; D remains unclear. The CDR3 is 13 residues long. Trimming cost V 6 bases and J 4 bases, with 12 bases left between them. The germline V gene has CDR1 MDHEN and CDR2 SYDVKM. The CDR3: CASSLYLLYGYTF. In nucleotides, the CDR3 is TGTGCCAGCAGCCTTTACCTTCTCTATGGCTACACCTTC.

The chain uses TRBV5-1 and TRBJ2-1, with 8 bases matching TRBD2. J lost 3 bases, V lost 1 base, and 12 bases had no gene match. CDR1 is SGHRS and CDR2 is YFSETQ in the germline V gene. CDR3 length equals 18 residues. In DNA form, the CDR3 reads TGCGCCAGCAGCTTGAGGGAGGTAGCGGGGAGTTACTACAATGAGCAGTTCTTC. It translates to CASSLREVAGSYYNEQFF.

The J gene is TRBJ1-1, the V gene TRBV18, with a possible D match to TRBD1 (6 bases). V lost 2 bases to trimming and J lost 4 bases, with 11 bases between them. The CDR3 loop spans 14 amino acids. The germline CDR1 and CDR2 sequences are KGHSH and LQKENI. The CDR3 here is CASSPGTLGTEAFF. The CDR3, as DNA: TGTGCCAGCTCACCAGGGACACTGGGCACTGAAGCTTTCTTT.

The J gene is TRBJ2-7, the V gene TRBV3-1 (or the pseudogene TRBV3-2), with 9 nucleotides matching TRBD1. The length of the CDR3 is 16 residues. From germline, CDR1 is LGHDT and CDR2 YNNKEL (reference sequence). V trimming: 4 bases; J trimming: 3 bases; junction bases outside the gene matches: 10. CDR3 bases: TGTGCCAGCAGCCCCCGCCGAGGGACAGGGCACTACGAGCAGTACTTC. As protein: CASSPRRGTGHYEQYF.

V usage is TRBV6-5 and J usage is TRBJ1-5; D is uncertain. V lost 6 bases and J 2 bases, leaving 8 bases between the germline ends. CDR1 and CDR2 (germline): MNHEY, SVGAGI. This CDR3 comprises 13 residues. The CDR3 sequence is CASRAWGNQPQHF. DNA for the CDR3: TGTGCCAGCAGGGCGTGGGGCAATCAGCCCCAGCATTTT.

The chain has TRBV7-9 and TRBJ2-7; 7 nucleotides match TRBD1. Trimming cost V 4 bases and J 0 bases; bases outside gene matches: 6. Germline V gene sequence: CDR1 SEHNR, CDR2 FQNEAQ (reference sequence). The CDR3 extends over 15 amino acids. The CDR3: CASSYRDSYSYEQYF. DNA of the CDR3: TGTGCCAGCAGCTACCGGGACAGCTACTCCTACGAGCAGTACTTC.

The chain joins TRBV5-1 to TRBJ2-5; TRBD1 might be the D (6 bases). V was cut by 0 bases and J by 2 bases, with 17 bases left in between. The CDR3 loop spans 17 amino acids. Per the germline V gene, CDR1 is SGHRS and CDR2 is YFSETQ. CDR3 DNA sequence: TGCGCCAGCAGCTTGGGACAGGATGGTGGTGGGCAAGAGACCCAGTACTTC. Translation gives CASSLGQDGGGQETQYF.

The V gene is TRBV5-1, the J gene TRBJ1-3, with D tentatively TRBD1 (5 bases). The CDR3 is 15 residues long. Germline values: CDR1 SGHRS, CDR2 YFSETQ. Between the trimmed V and J ends, which lost 4 bases and 2 bases, there was a span of 13 bases. Here the CDR3 DNA reads TGCGCCAGCAGCCCTGGACGGGGCACTGGAAACACCATATATTTT. Protein product: CASSPGRGTGNTIYF.

In its sample, this clone was seen a few times. The genes are TRBV2 and TRBJ1-2, with unresolved D. V lost 4 bases and J lost 2, with 26 bases in between. The CDR3 is 19 residues long. Germline V gives CDR1 SNHLY, CDR2 FYNNEI. The CDR3 bases are TGTGCCAGCAGTGCCCACACCTTACACGGGAAGATTGGGAACTATGGCTACACCTTC. Protein sequence: CASSAHTLHGKIGNYGYTF. The whole variable domain, remainder taken from reference TRBV2 and TRBJ1-2, is EPEVTQTPSHQVTQMGQEVILRCVPISNHLYFYWYRQILGQKVEFLVSFYNNEISEKSEIFDDQFSVERPDGSNFTLKIRSTKLEDSAMYFCASSAHTLHGKIGNYGYTFGSGTRLTVV.

CDR3 amino acids: CASSQVLRRTEIYNEQFF. CDR3 DNA sequence: TGCGCCAGCAGCCAAGTCTTACGGAGGACTGAAATTTACAATGAGCAGTTCTTC. The gene calls are TRBV4-1 and TRBJ2-1; possible D gene TRBD2, 5 bases. The V and J ends lost 1 base and 4 bases respectively, with 20 bases between them. The CDR3 is made up of 18 amino acids. CDR1 and CDR2 from the germline V gene are MGHRA and YSYEKL.

V usage is TRBV5-1 and J usage is TRBJ1-3; 7 bases line up with TRBD1. Losses at the gene ends were 4 bases for V and 0 bases for J; bases not matched to a gene: 7. Germline-derived CDR1 and CDR2 are SGHRS and YFSETQ. This CDR3 comprises 16 residues. The DNA for the CDR3 is TGCGCCAGCAGCCTGACAGGGCACGACTCTGGAAACACCATATATTTT. It translates to CASSLTGHDSGNTIYF.

V is TRBV2 and J is TRBJ1-2; 7 bases match TRBD1. Germline values: CDR1 SNHLY, CDR2 FYNNEI. Trimming took 6 bases from V and 7 from J; bases not matched to a gene: 5. The CDR3 sequence is 12 residues long. The CDR3 protein is CASRTGLSGYTF. The CDR3 DNA follows: TGTGCCAGCAGGACAGGGCTTTCTGGCTACACCTTC. The full variable domain, its missing parts supplied by reference TRBV2 and TRBJ1-2, is EPEVTQTPSHQVTQMGQEVILRCVPISNHLYFYWYRQILGQKVEFLVSFYNNEISEKSEIFDDQFSVERPDGSNFTLKIRSTKLEDSAMYFCASRTGLSGYTFGSGTRLTVV.

This clone has more than one count but fewer than ten. This rearrangement joins TRBV28 to TRBJ2-7; D not resolved. The CDR3 totals 15 residues. Germline V gene lookup returns CDR1 MDHEN and CDR2 SYDVKM. The ends were cut back, 5 bases at V and 2 bases at J, with 16 bases in the middle. The CDR3 region has the DNA TGTGCCAGCAGTCCTTCGAGTGCCGACACCTACGAGCAGTACTTC. Protein product: CASSPSSADTYEQYF.

This chain joins TRBV10-3 and TRBJ1-6; D unresolved. Germline V CDR1 and CDR2: ENHRY, SYGVKD. The CDR3 spans 16 residues. V lost 6 bases, J lost 7 bases, and 19 bases lay in between. CDR3 bases: TGTGCCATCAGGATCATAGACCACGAGGAGAATTCACCCCTCCACTTT. Encoded protein: CAIRIIDHEENSPLHF.

The chain combines TRBV6-6 with TRBJ2-7; D may be TRBD2 (7 bases). Germline loops: CDR1 MNHNY, CDR2 SVGAGI (reference sequence). The CDR3 extends over 15 amino acids. Trimming took 7 bases from V and 2 from J, leaving 18 bases between them. The chain's CDR3 is CASKVGGQGAYEQYF. DNA of the CDR3: TGTGCCAGCAAAGTCGGGGGGCAGGGCGCCTACGAGCAGTACTTC.

This clone is classed as medium-sized. The V gene is TRBV12-5, the J gene TRBJ1-2; 11 bases are a match to TRBD1. V lost 5 bases, J lost 7 bases, and 3 bases stayed unmatched. The CDR3 is made up of 13 amino acids. Germline lookup yields CDR1 LGHNT and CDR2 FRNRAP. CDR3: CASGHGQGAGYTF. The DNA of the CDR3 is TGTGCTAGTGGTCATGGACAGGGGGCTGGCTACACCTTC.

This chain uses TRBV24-1 with TRBJ2-1; D not resolved. This CDR3 comprises 12 residues. From germline, CDR1 is KGHDR and CDR2 SFDVKD. The ends were cut back, 0 bases at V and 9 bases at J, with 5 bases in the middle. CDR3 in DNA: TGTGCCACCAGTGATTTGGTGGGTGAGCAGTTCTTC. Amino acid sequence: CATSDLVGEQFF.